Included here is one T cell receptor beta chain sequence, with context. This specimen comes from a study of T cell changes during pregnancy in multiple sclerosis. Trimming removed 2 bases at V and 5 bases at J, with 7 bases between. Germline V gives CDR1 MNHEY, CDR2 SMNVEV (reference sequence). The CDR3 covers 13 residues. Using immunoSEQ multiplex PCR, the repertoire was profiled, and TCRdb retains in-frame clones only, with some absent. The sample consists of 25,000 to 30,000 clones, under 95% of them appearing once. The sample in question was CD8+ T cells from peripheral blood mononuclear cells, obtained before pregnancy. The source of this sequence is a female donor with multiple sclerosis, enrolled in a pregnancy study. The J gene is TRBJ2-1, the V gene TRBV27; no clear D gene. The CDR3 region is CASSLSQNNEQFF. The CDR3 DNA reads TGTGCCAGCAGTTTAAGTCAGAACAATGAGCAGTTCTTC.